What follows are 30 T cell receptor beta chains derived from one specimen sequenced in a study of T cells expressing NK-cell markers. With the 5' RACE reads reprocessed, TCRdb shows one record per CDR3 protein and no DNA. The sample table sets out 550,000 or so distinct CDR3 sequences. Material: blood T cells: a sorted CD56 or NKG2C T cell subset, CD4+ or CD8+ T cells, or bulk PBMC T cells (not recorded which). These receptors came from a man between 18 and 35 years old in good health.

The J gene is TRBJ2-5, the V gene TRBV20-1; checking the TCRdb D call of TRBD2 is not possible without DNA. This CDR3 contains 16 residues. The germline CDR1 and CDR2 sequences are DFQATT and SNEGSKA (reference sequence). This CDR3 is CSASESSGSYGETQYF.

The chain employs TRBV5-1 and TRBJ2-4; the D gene TCRdb calls, TRBD2, cannot be checked with no DNA. The CDR3 is 19 residues long. Germline V gene lookup returns CDR1 SGHRS and CDR2 YFSETQ. CDR3 amino acids: CASSSGTSGRDGAHNIQYF.

The genes are TRBV20-1 and TRBJ2-7; TCRdb selects TRBD1, and the lack of DNA leaves this call unchecked. Germline assignment: CDR1 DFQATT and CDR2 SNEGSKA (reference sequence). This CDR3 region has 11 residues. The chain's CDR3 is CRVDDRAEQYF.

The chain has TRBV20-1 and TRBJ2-7; TCRdb names TRBD1, which stays unverified in the absence of DNA. The CDR3 totals 13 residues. Per the germline V gene, CDR1 is DFQATT and CDR2 is SNEGSKA (reference sequence). The CDR3 spells CSAIGGGRDEQYF.

This chain connects TRBV18 to TRBJ2-7; absent DNA, TCRdb's TRBD2 call cannot be checked. Germline CDR1 is KGHSH and CDR2 is LQKENI. The CDR3 is made up of 17 amino acids. CDR3 region: CASSPIRSAIINYEQYF.

J is TRBJ2-5 and V is TRBV6-5; no DNA is available, so the TRBD2 call from TCRdb remains unchecked. Per germline, CDR1 MNHEY and CDR2 SVGAGI. This CDR3 is 17 amino acids long. CDR3 region: CASSRGSASGAGKTQYF.

This chain uses TRBV7-2 with TRBJ2-2; TCRdb proposes TRBD1, but this gene call is untestable without DNA. The CDR3 contains 16 residues. Per germline, CDR1 SGHTA and CDR2 FQGNSA. The CDR3 loop reads CASSPRRGKNTGELFF. Filled out from reference TRBV7-2 and TRBJ2-2, the complete variable domain reads GAGVSQSPSNKVTEKGKDVELRCDPISGHTALYWYRQSLGQGLEFLIYFQGNSAPDKSGLPSDRFSAERTGGSVSTLTIQRTQQEDSAVYLCASSPRRGKNTGELFFGEGSRLTVL.

The V and J genes are TRBV3-1 and TRBJ2-1; TCRdb designates TRBD1, a call that cannot be tested without DNA. The germline V gene has CDR1 LGHDT and CDR2 YNNKEL (reference sequence). The CDR3 totals 18 residues. The chain's CDR3 is CASSQDDRDRGSYNEQFF.

The rearrangement uses TRBV12-3 or TRBV12-4 and TRBJ2-1; no DNA is available, so the TRBD2 call from TCRdb remains unchecked. The CDR3 has 12 amino acids. CDR3 residues: CASTHLAGEQFF.

The genes are TRBV28 and TRBJ2-7. CDR3 length equals 12 residues. CDR1 and CDR2 from the germline V gene are MDHEN and SYDVKM. CDR3: CASSGVAYEQYF. The full variable domain, in which reference TRBV28 and TRBJ2-7 provide the parts outside the CDR3, is DVKVTQSSRYLVKRTGEKVFLECVQDMDHENMFWYRQDPGLGLRLIYFSYDVKMKEKGDIPEGYSVSREKKERFSLILESASTNQTSMYLCASSGVAYEQYFGPGTRLTVT.

V gene TRBV4-3 combines with J gene TRBJ2-6. Germline CDR1 LGHNA, CDR2 YSLEER. This CDR3 is built from 17 residues. The CDR3 loop reads CASSQDFPSSGANVLTF.

This rearrangement joins TRBV10-3 to TRBJ2-3; TCRdb returns TRBD2, unconfirmable since there is no DNA. This CDR3 is 12 amino acids long. CDR1 and CDR2 from the germline V gene are ENHRY and SYGVKD. The CDR3 spells CAIRGSGDTQYF.

J is TRBJ1-5 and V is TRBV5-5; TCRdb calls TRBD1, which cannot be checked without DNA. CDR1 SGHKS and CDR2 YYEKEE come from the germline V gene (reference sequence). The CDR3 runs 17 residues. CDR3: CASSSEGTDYSNQPQHF. The full variable domain, rest sourced from reference TRBV5-5 and TRBJ1-5, is DAGVTQSPTHLIKTRGQQVTLRCSPISGHKSVSWYQQVLGQGPQFIFQYYEKEERGRGNFPDRFSARQFPNYSSELNVNALLLGDSALYLCASSSEGTDYSNQPQHFGDGTRLSIL.

The chain recombines TRBV7-2 with TRBJ2-3; TCRdb selects TRBD2, and the lack of DNA leaves this call unchecked. The CDR3 sequence is 17 residues long. The germline V gene encodes CDR1 SGHTA and CDR2 FQGNSA. The CDR3 protein is CASSLVWASSNTDTQYF.

V is TRBV20-1 and J is TRBJ1-5. The CDR3 is 16 residues long. Germline CDR1 reads DFQATT; CDR2 reads SNEGSKA (reference sequence). CDR3: CSATFAIGGGNQPQHF.

The rearrangement uses TRBV15 and TRBJ2-3. This CDR3 has 14 residues. Germline CDR1 reads LNHNV; CDR2 reads YYDKDF (reference sequence). CDR3 loop: CATSRARAGDTQYF.

This rearrangement joins TRBV7-8 to TRBJ2-5; TCRdb's assignment of TRBD2 cannot be checked, as there is no DNA. Per the germline V gene, CDR1 is SGHVS and CDR2 is FQNEAQ. The CDR3 contains 16 residues. CDR3 protein: CASSTGTSRNQETQYF.

The V gene is TRBV27, the J gene TRBJ2-7; TCRdb outputs TRBD1, but without DNA this stays unchecked. This CDR3 is built from 13 residues. CDR1 is MNHEY and CDR2 is SMNVEV in the germline V gene (reference sequence). This chain's CDR3 is CASSPRQLYEQYF.

V and J are TRBV12-3 or TRBV12-4 and TRBJ2-3; TCRdb proposes TRBD1, but this gene call is untestable without DNA. This CDR3 has 14 amino acids. CDR3 sequence reads: CASRRQGSTDTQYF.

V and J are TRBV7-8 and TRBJ2-3; TCRdb outputs TRBD2, but without DNA this stays unchecked. This CDR3 contains 14 residues. CDR1 is SGHVS and CDR2 is FQNEAQ in the germline V gene. This CDR3 is CASSPGTYLNTQYF. The full variable domain, with the rest looked up from reference TRBV7-8 and TRBJ2-3, is GAGVSQSPRYKVAKRGQDVALRCDPISGHVSLFWYQQALGQGPEFLTYFQNEAQLDKSGLPSDRFFAERPEGSVSTLKIQRTQQEDSAVYLCASSPGTYLNTQYFGPGTRLTVL.

The chain has TRBV6-2 or TRBV6-3 and TRBJ2-1; the D call from TCRdb, TRBD1, cannot be confirmed without DNA. The length of the CDR3 is 15 residues. The V gene's germline CDR1 is MNHEY and CDR2 SVGEGT. The CDR3 sequence is CASRQSGTAPNEQFF.

V usage is TRBV28 and J usage is TRBJ2-5; TCRdb lists TRBD1, though no DNA is available to test this call. Per germline, CDR1 MDHEN and CDR2 SYDVKM. The CDR3 runs to 11 residues. CDR3 sequence: CASQKGETQYF. The full variable domain, its missing parts supplied by reference TRBV28 and TRBJ2-5, is DVKVTQSSRYLVKRTGEKVFLECVQDMDHENMFWYRQDPGLGLRLIYFSYDVKMKEKGDIPEGYSVSREKKERFSLILESASTNQTSMYLCASQKGETQYFGPGTRLLVL.

This chain uses TRBV18 with TRBJ2-7; TCRdb's D gene call, TRBD1, goes unchecked for lack of DNA. Germline-derived CDR1 and CDR2 are KGHSH and LQKENI. This CDR3 region has 14 residues. CDR3: CASSVKTGVYEQYF.

CDR3 residues: CSASWDTNSNQPQHF. This sequence joins TRBV20-1 and TRBJ1-5; TCRdb returns TRBD1, unconfirmable since there is no DNA. CDR3 length equals 15 residues. The germline CDR1 and CDR2 sequences are DFQATT and SNEGSKA (reference sequence).

V gene TRBV20-1 combines with J gene TRBJ2-5; the TRBD1 assignment by TCRdb is unverifiable without DNA. In germline, CDR1 is DFQATT, CDR2 SNEGSKA (reference sequence). CDR3 length equals 13 residues. The CDR3 protein is CSASGGGGETQYF.

This sequence joins TRBV12-3 or TRBV12-4 and TRBJ2-7; TCRdb's D call of TRBD1 is untestable without DNA. The CDR3 is 13 residues long. The CDR3 is CASMDDRGYEQYF.

J is TRBJ2-1 and V is TRBV2. There are 15 residues in the CDR3. CDR1 and CDR2 (germline): SNHLY, FYNNEI. CDR3 sequence reads: CASFLPASADNEQFF.

The chain recombines TRBV12-3 or TRBV12-4 with TRBJ1-1; TCRdb designates TRBD1, a call that cannot be tested without DNA. CDR3 length equals 14 residues. The CDR3 spells CASSISRDNTEAFF.

The V gene is TRBV7-2, the J gene TRBJ1-6; absent DNA, TCRdb's TRBD1 call cannot be checked. The germline CDR1 and CDR2 sequences are SGHTA and FQGNSA. The CDR3 is made up of 20 amino acids. The CDR3 spells CASSLSRVGAGDRDNSPLHF.

This chain joins TRBV12-3 or TRBV12-4 and TRBJ2-4; the TCRdb D gene call, TRBD1, has no DNA to confirm it. The CDR3 is 15 residues long. The CDR3 loop is CASSPDRAGKNIQYF.